These 21 T cell receptor beta chains were all obtained from the same sample, sequenced in a study of cytomegalovirus exposure and HLA in healthy donors (dated by TCRdb to the late 2010s). The library was made by the immunoSEQ multiplex PCR assay. For the multiplex PCR, a mixture combining 60 forward primers for TCR Vbeta segments and 13 reverse primers for TCR Jbeta segments was used. TCRdb mirrors the immuneACCESS table, restricted to in-frame sequences. Some clones are absent from its copies; in checked studies, under half trace to an unresolved V gene, and the reason for the others is unknown. A total of 100,000 to 150,000 clones appear in this sample, 65% to 85% of them only once. In total, the top ten clones hold roughly 1.2% of the sample. The sequenced sample was PBMCs. The receptors here all came from a boy aged 10-17 years in good health and CMV-seronegative.

The V call is TRBV10-2, the J call TRBJ2-7, with TRBD2 identical over 13 bases. This CDR3 is 15 amino acids long. The ends lost 10 bases at V and 4 bases at J; junction bases unmatched: 10. The germline gives CDR1 WSHSY, CDR2 SAAADI. CDR3 bases: TGCGCCATTCAGGGGGGGACTAGCGGGAAGTACGAGCAGTACTTC. Translating gives CAIQGGTSGKYEQYF.

This clone appeared once. This chain uses TRBV10-3 with TRBJ1-5, with D possibly TRBD1 on 5 matching bases. The CDR3 has 15 residues. CDR1 is ENHRY, CDR2 SYGVKD, per germline. Trimming left V 10 bases short and J 1 base short, with 17 bases between. The CDR3 sequence: CATLPGVLSNQPQHF. DNA for the CDR3: TGTGCCACCCTTCCGGGGGTCTTGAGCAATCAGCCCCAGCATTTT.

This clone was detected only once. The V and J genes are TRBV5-4 and TRBJ1-5, with D uncertain. Germline CDR1 and CDR2: SGHNT and YYREEE (reference sequence). This CDR3 has 14 residues. Deletions cut 0 bases from V and 1 base from J, with 5 bases between. The CDR3: CASSLGLSNQPQHF. The CDR3 region has the DNA TGTGCCAGCAGCTTGGGACTGAGCAATCAGCCCCAGCATTTT.

On this clone itself: A junction boundary mismatches the germline segment, possibly from a read error. V gene TRBV19 combines with J gene TRBJ2-1; 12 bases are a match to TRBD2. This CDR3 has 14 residues. Per the germline V gene, CDR1 is LNHDA and CDR2 is SQIVND (reference sequence). CDR3 loop: CASNILAGGIEQFF. In nucleotides, the CDR3 is TGTGCCAGTAATATACTAGCGGGAGGTATTGAGCAGTTCTTC. The whole variable domain, filled in from reference TRBV19 and TRBJ2-1, reads DGGITQSPKYLFRKEGQNVTLSCEQNLNHDAMYWYRQDPGQGLRLIYYSQIVNDFQKGDIAEGYSVSREKKESFPLTVTSAQKNPTAFYLCASNILAGGIEQFFGPGTRLTVL.

The J gene is TRBJ2-7, the V gene TRBV30, with TRBD2 identical over 11 bases. This CDR3 is built from 16 residues. V trimming: 5 bases; J trimming: 3 bases; junction bases outside the gene matches: 12. The germline V gene encodes CDR1 GTSNPN and CDR2 SVGIG (reference sequence). The CDR3 reads CAWQTSGSGTGYEQYF. The CDR3 coding sequence is TGTGCCTGGCAAACTAGCGGGAGTGGCACCGGCTACGAGCAGTACTTC. Using reference TRBV30 and TRBJ2-7 for the parts outside the CDR3, the full variable domain is SQTIHQWPATLVQPVGSPLSLECTVEGTSNPNLYWYRQAAGRGLQLLFYSVGIGQISSEVPQNLSASRPQDRQFILSSKKLLLSDSGFYLCAWQTSGSGTGYEQYFGPGTRLTVT.

The chain uses TRBV7-7 and TRBJ2-5; 7 bases agree with TRBD2. The CDR3 sequence is 11 residues long. From germline, CDR1 is SSHAT and CDR2 FNYEAQ (reference sequence). The V and J ends lost 10 bases and 4 bases, in that order; junction bases with no gene match: 3. CDR3 sequence (DNA): TGTGCCATCGGGGAGGGAGAGACCCAGTACTTC. Protein sequence: CAIGEGETQYF.

This chain joins TRBV6-1 and TRBJ1-1, with 10 bases identical to TRBD1. Per the germline V gene, CDR1 is MNHNS and CDR2 is SASEGT. After removal of 7 bases from V and 5 bases from J, the junction contained 7 bases not matched to a gene. The CDR3 length is 14 residues. CDR3 nucleotides: TGTGCCAGCAATAGACAGGGGGCTGGAACTGAAGCTTTCTTT. It encodes CASNRQGAGTEAFF.

The sample holds a few counts of this clone. The V call is TRBV14, the J call TRBJ1-4; D gene unclear. Germline V gene data show CDR1 as SGHDN and CDR2 as FVKESK. The ends were cut back, 3 bases at V and 0 bases at J, with 8 bases in the middle. CDR3 length equals 15 residues. In nucleotides, the CDR3 is TGTGCCAGCAGCCAGGGCACCGCAACTAATGAAAAACTGTTTTTT. It encodes CASSQGTATNEKLFF.

The chain is built from TRBV19 and TRBJ1-4; D perhaps matches TRBD1 (5 bases). The CDR3 contains 13 residues. CDR1 is LNHDA and CDR2 is SQIVND in the germline V gene (reference sequence). Trimming took 6 bases from V and 7 from J, leaving 12 bases between them. The CDR3 loop reads CASRFQGTEKLFF. The CDR3 nucleotides read TGTGCCAGTAGATTCCAGGGTACTGAAAAACTGTTTTTT.

V usage is TRBV10-3 and J usage is TRBJ2-5, with 10 nucleotides matching TRBD2. Germline V CDR1 and CDR2: ENHRY, SYGVKD. Trimming took 10 bases from V and 2 from J; bases not matched to a gene: 7. The CDR3 runs to 14 residues. The CDR3 loop is CATGTSEPQETQYF. CDR3 bases: TGTGCCACAGGGACTAGCGAACCACAAGAGACCCAGTACTTC.

The chain carries TRBV18 and TRBJ1-1; D gene unclear. V lost 0 bases and J lost 1, with 12 bases in between. The CDR3 is 16 amino acids. Germline loops: CDR1 KGHSH, CDR2 LQKENI. The CDR3 DNA follows: TGTGCCAGCTCACCACCGGTCGGCAGACAGAACACTGAAGCTTTCTTT. Its translation: CASSPPVGRQNTEAFF.

This clone turned up a few times. The gene calls are TRBV7-2 and TRBJ2-7; D is undetermined. Looked up from germline, CDR1 is SGHTA and CDR2 is FQGNSA. Trimming shortened V by 3 bases and J by 7 bases, and 10 bases separated the two germline ends. This CDR3 is 12 amino acids long. In DNA, the CDR3 is TGTGCCAGCAGCTTCCCCCCGGAGGAGCAGTACTTC. This gives the protein CASSFPPEEQYF.

The genes are TRBV2 and TRBJ2-1; D is uncertain. The V end lost 10 bases, the J end lost 0 bases, and 16 bases lay between the germline ends. The CDR3 has 15 residues. In germline, CDR1 is SNHLY, CDR2 FYNNEI. As DNA, the CDR3 is TGTGCCACTTCCCCTGACTTGAGCTCCTACAATGAGCAGTTCTTC. This sequence encodes CATSPDLSSYNEQFF.

This chain uses TRBV6-1 with TRBJ2-1; D might be TRBD1 (6 bases). The germline CDR1 and CDR2 sequences are MNHNS and SASEGT. This CDR3 is built from 16 residues. V gave up 4 bases and J gave up 4 bases, with 17 bases separating them. CDR3 protein: CASSVRGTSSYNEQFF. The CDR3, as DNA: TGTGCCAGCAGTGTACGTGGGACATCTTCTTACAATGAGCAGTTCTTC.

The CDR3 is CAWSLGGTGDNEQFF. CDR3 DNA sequence: TGTGCCTGGAGTCTCGGAGGGACAGGGGACAATGAGCAGTTCTTC. This chain links TRBV30 with TRBJ2-1; the match to TRBD1 covers 10 bases. The CDR3 runs to 15 residues. CDR1 is GTSNPN and CDR2 is SVGIG in the germline V gene (reference sequence). The V and J ends lost 2 bases and 5 bases, in that order; junction bases with no gene match: 6.

The chain joins TRBV9 to TRBJ2-3, with D tentatively TRBD2 (6 bases). This CDR3 contains 14 residues. CDR1 SGDLS and CDR2 YYNGEE come from the germline V gene. V dropped 4 bases and J dropped 2 bases, with 11 bases sitting between them. This CDR3 is CASSPGLATDTQYF. CDR3 sequence (DNA): TGTGCCAGCAGCCCGGGACTTGCCACAGATACGCAGTATTTT. The full variable domain, completed using reference TRBV9 and TRBJ2-3, is DSGVTQTPKHLITATGQRVTLRCSPRSGDLSVYWYQQSLDQGLQFLIQYYNGEERAKGNILERFSAQQFPDLHSELNLSSLELGDSALYFCASSPGLATDTQYFGPGTRLTVL.

The rearrangement uses TRBV10-2 and TRBJ2-7, with D perhaps TRBD2 (5 bases). From germline, CDR1 is WSHSY and CDR2 SAAADI. V lost 3 bases to trimming and J lost 3 bases, with 9 bases between them. The CDR3 consists of 13 residues. The CDR3 reads CASSDPRDYEQYF. The DNA of the CDR3 is TGCGCCAGCAGTGATCCCCGGGACTACGAGCAGTACTTC.

The rearrangement joins TRBV4-3 to TRBJ1-2; 7 bases line up with TRBD1. Germline CDR1 and CDR2: LGHNA and YSLEER. CDR3 length: 16 amino acids. The V and J ends lost 0 bases and 4 bases, in that order; junction bases with no gene match: 8. Here the CDR3 DNA reads TGCGCCAGCAGCCAAGATGGGACAGACGCAGTCTATGGCTACACCTTC. It encodes CASSQDGTDAVYGYTF.

The chain is built from TRBV6-5 and TRBJ1-1; unclear D gene. The V end lost 6 bases, the J end lost 1 base, and 9 bases lay between the germline ends. This CDR3 spans 13 amino acids. Germline V gives CDR1 MNHEY, CDR2 SVGAGI. The CDR3 loop reads CASSRHQNTEAFF. In nucleotides, the CDR3 is TGTGCCAGCAGCCGACACCAGAACACTGAAGCTTTCTTT.

This chain uses TRBV5-6 with TRBJ2-7; 11 positions match TRBD2. Trimming removed 4 bases from V and 3 bases from J; junction bases left unmatched: 9. CDR1 is SGHDT and CDR2 is YYEEEE in the germline V gene. The CDR3 loop spans 16 amino acids. This CDR3 reads CASSPGVAGGVYEQYF. CDR3 in DNA: TGTGCCAGCAGCCCGGGGGTAGCGGGAGGGGTCTACGAGCAGTACTTC.

The chain has TRBV6-1 and TRBJ1-2; 10 positions agree with TRBD1. The junction had 7 bases not matched to a gene; V was cut back by 4 bases and J by 2 bases. The CDR3 covers 16 residues. Germline V lookup: CDR1 MNHNS, CDR2 SASEGT. Here the CDR3 DNA reads TGTGCCAGCAGTGCCCAAACGGGACAGGGGAACTATGGCTACACCTTC. This gives the protein CASSAQTGQGNYGYTF.